The 21 T cell receptor beta chains given below trace back to one sample, sequenced in a study of CD8 T cells in ankylosing spondylitis (dated by TCRdb to about 2017). To prepare the library, 5' RACE was applied. Sequencing relied on an Illumina HiSeq 2500. TCRdb passed the public sequencing reads through fastp at Q25 and MiXCR, retaining productive beta sequences. Merged by CDR3 protein, the rows form single entries marked with the most common genes and DNA. Present in this sample are about 150,000 distinct CDR3 sequences, around 45% of which were seen just once. The top ten hold 13% to 15% of the sample. Sequenced input: synovial fluid, either unsorted or a sorted T cell fraction (not recorded which). These receptor sequences come from a male donor with ankylosing spondylitis.

The V and J genes are TRBV7-8 and TRBJ2-3; D ambiguous. Trimming removed 2 bases at V and 9 bases at J, with 18 bases between. Germline assignment: CDR1 SGHVS and CDR2 FQNEAQ. CDR3 length: 15 residues. The CDR3 nucleotides read TGTGCCAGCAGCTTACGCGTGGTGGACCTCTCAACGCAGTATTTT. Translating it yields CASSLRVVDLSTQYF.

This clonotype was found a few times. The chain carries TRBV7-9 and TRBJ2-7; D is unclear. Germline V lookup: CDR1 SEHNR, CDR2 FQNEAQ (reference sequence). Trimming cost V 0 bases and J 4 bases, with 4 bases left between them. The CDR3 extends over 12 amino acids. CDR3 amino acids: CASSLATYEQYF. CDR3 bases: TGTGCCAGCAGCTTAGCCACATACGAGCAGTACTTC. Based on the CDR3 plus reference TRBV7-9 and TRBJ2-7, the full variable domain is DTGVSQNPRHKITKRGQNVTFRCDPISEHNRLYWYRQTLGQGPEFLTYFQNEAQLEKSRLLSDRFSAERPKGSFSTLEIQRTEQGDSAMYLCASSLATYEQYFGPGTRLTVT.

CDR3 region: CATSSLPGQGYNYGYTF. DNA of the CDR3: TGTGCCACCAGCAGCCTCCCGGGACAGGGCTATAACTATGGCTACACCTTC. The V call is TRBV15, the J call TRBJ1-2; 9 bases are shared with TRBD1. V gave up 3 bases and J gave up 1 base; unmatched junction bases: 9. Germline V gives CDR1 LNHNV, CDR2 YYDKDF (reference sequence). This CDR3 comprises 17 residues.

In this sample, this clonotype turned up a few times. CDR3 nucleotides: TGTGCCAGCAGCCAAGAGGACAGGGACAATGAGCAGTTCTTC. As protein: CASSQEDRDNEQFF. The chain is built from TRBV3-1 and TRBJ2-1; 8 bases are shared with TRBD1. This CDR3 has 14 residues. Germline CDR1 reads LGHDT; CDR2 reads YNNKEL (reference sequence). V gave up 0 bases and J gave up 5 bases; unmatched junction bases: 0.

This clonotype was detected only a few times. This chain connects TRBV6-1 to TRBJ2-1, with unresolved D. V gave up 6 bases and J gave up 5 bases, with 17 bases separating them. CDR3 length: 15 amino acids. Germline loops: CDR1 MNHNS, CDR2 SASEGT. The chain's CDR3 is CASSLLGLPNNEQFF. The DNA of the CDR3 is TGTGCCAGCAGCCTCCTCGGGCTACCCAACAATGAGCAGTTCTTC.

This clonotype appeared once. This chain joins TRBV7-8 and TRBJ1-2; D might be TRBD1 (5 bases). The CDR3 runs to 15 residues. CDR1 is SGHVS, CDR2 FQNEAQ, per germline. V lost 5 bases, J lost 0 bases, and 13 bases lay in between. The CDR3 coding sequence is TGTGCCAGCAGCCCTGTGGGGGTTACTAACTATGGCTACACCTTC. This sequence encodes CASSPVGVTNYGYTF. Full variable domain (outside the CDR3, taken from reference TRBV7-8 and TRBJ1-2): GAGVSQSPRYKVAKRGQDVALRCDPISGHVSLFWYQQALGQGPEFLTYFQNEAQLDKSGLPSDRFFAERPEGSVSTLKIQRTQQEDSAVYLCASSPVGVTNYGYTFGSGTRLTVV.

The chain employs TRBV20-1 and TRBJ1-2, with a possible D match to TRBD1 (5 bases). V was clipped by 0 bases and J by 3 bases, with 5 bases between them. In germline, CDR1 is DFQATT, CDR2 SNEGSKA (reference sequence). This CDR3 comprises 12 residues. The chain's CDR3 is CSAREQDYGYTF. The DNA of the CDR3 is TGCAGTGCTAGAGAACAGGACTATGGCTACACCTTC.

This chain links TRBV2 with TRBJ2-4; D unresolved. CDR3 length: 14 residues. CDR1 and CDR2 from the germline V gene are SNHLY and FYNNEI. V was trimmed by 4 bases and J by 1 base, leaving 8 bases between them. The CDR3 sequence: CASSARPAKNIQYF. As DNA, the CDR3 is TGTGCCAGCAGTGCCCGCCCGGCCAAAAACATTCAGTACTTC.

The rearrangement uses TRBV6-2 or TRBV6-3 and TRBJ1-1, with D unclear. Germline CDR1 reads MNHEY; CDR2 reads SVGEGT. CDR3 length: 13 residues. V was cut by 6 bases and J by 0 bases, with 8 bases left in between. For the CDR3, the DNA is TGTGCCAGCAGAGGCTCGATGAACACTGAAGCTTTCTTT. This gives the protein CASRGSMNTEAFF.

The V gene is TRBV7-8, the J gene TRBJ1-6, with D uncertain. This CDR3 has 13 amino acids. The germline V and J ends were trimmed by 5 bases and 4 bases, with 6 bases remaining between them. CDR1 SGHVS and CDR2 FQNEAQ come from the germline V gene. The CDR3 coding sequence is TGTGCCAGCAGCCTAGAGTATAATTCACCCCTCCACTTT. Translated, it gives CASSLEYNSPLHF.

This clonotype appeared many times. The chain has TRBV5-1 and TRBJ2-5; TRBD2 might be the D (6 bases). Trimming cost V 0 bases and J 5 bases, with 17 bases left between them. The length of the CDR3 is 16 residues. The germline gives CDR1 SGHRS, CDR2 YFSETQ. The CDR3 DNA follows: TGCGCCAGCAGCTTGGATACCGGCGGGGTAGGGGAGACCCAGTACTTC. This gives the protein CASSLDTGGVGETQYF.

The V and J genes are TRBV7-9 and TRBJ2-3; either TRBD1 or TRBD2 may fit D (5 bases each). The germline V and J ends were trimmed by 5 bases and 4 bases, with 13 bases remaining between them. Per germline, CDR1 SEHNR and CDR2 FQNEAQ (reference sequence). The CDR3 runs to 14 residues. The DNA of the CDR3 is TGTGCCAGCAGCCCCCGACTGGGACCAGATACGCAGTATTTT. Amino acids: CASSPRLGPDTQYF.

This chain joins TRBV7-9 and TRBJ2-7; the D is unclear. CDR3 size: 14 residues. The germline CDR1 and CDR2 sequences are SEHNR and FQNEAQ (reference sequence). V lost 2 bases and J 3 bases, leaving 11 bases between the germline ends. The CDR3 protein is CASSLTGGFYEQYF. CDR3 nucleotide sequence: TGTGCCAGCAGCTTAACCGGTGGGTTCTACGAGCAGTACTTC.

This clonotype has ten or more counts. CDR3 region: CSANPGAYEQYF. The DNA for the CDR3 is TGCAGTGCTAACCCAGGGGCCTACGAGCAGTACTTC. This chain links TRBV20-1 with TRBJ2-7, with TRBD1 as a possible D gene (6 bases). Germline V gene data show CDR1 as DFQATT and CDR2 as SNEGSKA (reference sequence). The CDR3 extends over 12 amino acids. V lost 4 bases and J lost 2, with 9 bases in between.

The chain combines TRBV18 with TRBJ2-7, with 7 positions matching TRBD1. The germline CDR1 and CDR2 sequences are KGHSH and LQKENI. The CDR3 spans 16 residues. Losses at the gene ends were 3 bases for V and 3 bases for J; bases not matched to a gene: 11. In DNA, the CDR3 is TGTGCCAGCTCACCCCATACCGGGACAGCGAACTACGAGCAGTACTTC. Translated, it gives CASSPHTGTANYEQYF.

The CDR3, as DNA: TGTGCCAGCAGTTTAAACAGACTTAGCAATCAGCCCCAGCATTTT. Amino acid sequence: CASSLNRLSNQPQHF. The chain has TRBV12-3 or TRBV12-4 and TRBJ1-5; no definite D call. The CDR3 covers 15 residues. V dropped 2 bases and J dropped 0 bases, with 8 bases sitting between them.

This chain joins TRBV3-1 and TRBJ1-1, with D tentatively TRBD1 (5 bases). Germline V gene data show CDR1 as LGHDT and CDR2 as YNNKEL (reference sequence). The length of the CDR3 is 14 residues. Trimming took off 6 bases at V and 3 bases at J, with 14 bases between the two ends. CDR3 loop: CASSQVTDHTEAFF. Written as DNA, the CDR3 is TGTGCCAGCAGTCAGGTGACAGACCACACTGAAGCTTTCTTT.

This clonotype was seen many times. This chain links TRBV27 with TRBJ2-1; 8 bases align to TRBD2. The CDR3 sequence is 15 residues long. In germline, CDR1 is MNHEY, CDR2 SMNVEV (reference sequence). Losses at the gene ends were 4 bases for V and 4 bases for J; bases not matched to a gene: 6. In DNA form, the CDR3 reads TGTGCCAGCAGTTCCAGCGGGGGTTTATACAATGAGCAGTTCTTC. Encoded protein: CASSSSGGLYNEQFF.

The V and J genes are TRBV4-3 and TRBJ1-5; tentatively, D is TRBD1 (6 bases). Trimming took 0 bases from V and 0 from J, leaving 15 bases between them. The CDR3 length is 18 residues. The germline V gene encodes CDR1 LGHNA and CDR2 YSLEER. CDR3 DNA sequence: TGCGCCAGCAGCCAAGAAACATACAGGGAACATAGCAATCAGCCCCAGCATTTT. This encodes CASSQETYREHSNQPQHF.

This chain joins TRBV18 and TRBJ2-1; 7 positions match TRBD2. Germline CDR1 reads KGHSH; CDR2 reads LQKENI. This CDR3 contains 16 residues. Trimming took 4 bases from V and 3 from J; bases not matched to a gene: 9. DNA of the CDR3: TGTGCCAGCTCACTCCTCCAAGCGGGATACTACAATGAGCAGTTCTTC. Translated: CASSLLQAGYYNEQFF.

This sequence joins TRBV7-9 and TRBJ2-7; no firm D call. CDR3 length equals 14 residues. CDR1 is SEHNR and CDR2 is FQNEAQ in the germline V gene (reference sequence). V lost 0 bases, J lost 1 base, and 7 bases lay in between. DNA of the CDR3: TGTGCCAGCAGCTTAGCCCCCAGTTCCTACGAGCAGTACTTC. This sequence encodes CASSLAPSSYEQYF.